This paragraph covers one T cell receptor delta chain sequence. The antigen remains unidentified. The data stem from a study of Vδ1+ human thymocytes. Study observations and caveats: TRG sequences recurred across donors, whereas TRD sequences stayed essentially private. Around 18% of thymic delta-chain sequences were Vdelta2, with few Vdelta3, unlike blood Vdelta1+ controls. In the thymus, TRG and TRD repertoires looked highly polyclonal with Gaussian CDR3 lengths.

The template was reverse-transcribed extracted RNA. CDR3 amplicons came from multiplex PCR with pooled V-gene forward and constant-region reverse primers. TCRdb re-processed the multiplex PCR reads using CATT. Of some 55,000 delta-chain clones listed, more than 15% are singletons. After alphabeta T cell depletion, CD3+ Vdelta1+ Vdelta2- thymocytes were sorted. V was cut by 3 bases and J by 1 base, with 24 bases left in between. Germline CDR1 and CDR2: TSWWSYY and QGS. This CDR3 spans 19 amino acids. This sequence originates from a boy younger than two who had congenital heart surgery. V and J are TRDV1 and TRDJ1, with a possible D match to TRDD2 (7 bases). The sequencing sample was made of Vdelta1+ gamma-delta thymocytes from the thymus. The subset is: FACS-sorted CD3+ TCRalphabeta- TCRVdelta1+ TCRVdelta2- thymocytes. The CDR3 DNA is TGTGCTCTTGGGGACCTTTCCTACGTAGGATACCCTGGCACCGATAAACTCATCTTT. Translated: CALGDLSYVGYPGTDKLIF.